The 8 T cell receptor beta chains in this list originate from one sample, sequenced in a study of T cells in Graves' hyperthyroidism and ophthalmopathy. The TCR beta CDR3 regions underwent amplification using RNA transcripts as the source. HTBI primers were employed in a first-round RT-PCR of the TCR CDR3. TCRdb independently ran MiXCR on the multiplex PCR reads; one entry per CDR3 protein. The table has about 580,000 distinct CDR3 sequences, 14% seen once. The sample was blood. The source of these receptors is a woman in her thirties with Graves' hyperthyroidism that later progressed to Graves' ophthalmopathy.

This clonotype occurred once. A much larger clone differs from this one at a single base, so this may be a read error. Written as DNA, the CDR3 is TGTGCCAGCAGTCACCTTACCTGGGGGGGAGGAAACACCATATATTTT. Translating it yields CASSHLTWGGGNTIYF. V gene TRBV28 combines with J gene TRBJ1-3; D is possibly TRBD1 (5 bases). The germline V gene has CDR1 MDHEN and CDR2 SYDVKM. The length of the CDR3 is 16 residues. The V and J ends lost 5 bases and 4 bases respectively, with 18 bases between them.

This chain links TRBV10-3 with TRBJ2-1, with 13 positions matching TRBD2. The CDR3 totals 13 residues. V lost 0 bases, J lost 14 bases, and 1 base stayed unmatched. Germline CDR1 and CDR2: ENHRY and SYGVKD. The CDR3 DNA sequence: TGTGCCATCAGTGAGTCTGGACTAGCGGGAGAGTTCTTC. The encoded protein is CAISESGLAGEFF.

This clonotype was counted ten times or more. This sequence joins TRBV24-1 and TRBJ1-5; D gene unclear. Looked up from germline, CDR1 is KGHDR and CDR2 is SFDVKD. The V end lost 3 bases, the J end lost 5 bases, and 7 bases lay between the germline ends. CDR3 length: 13 amino acids. DNA of the CDR3: TGTGCCACCAGTGATAATACGTATCAGCCCCAGCATTTT. It translates to CATSDNTYQPQHF.

In this sample, this clonotype turned up many times. The chain joins TRBV7-8 to TRBJ2-7; no firm D call. V was shortened by 1 base and J by 3 bases, with 13 bases between the two germline ends. Germline CDR1 reads SGHVS; CDR2 reads FQNEAQ. The CDR3 totals 15 residues. In DNA, the CDR3 is TGTGCCAGCAGCTTAGAAAGGTCCTCCCTCTACGAGCAGTACTTC. Its translation: CASSLERSSLYEQYF.

This clonotype was counted at least ten times. The rearrangement joins TRBV20-1 to TRBJ2-1; D uncertain. V was cut by 4 bases and J by 0 bases, with 16 bases left in between. This CDR3 region has 16 residues. The germline V gene encodes CDR1 DFQATT and CDR2 SNEGSKA (reference sequence). CDR3 loop: CSATSDLPSSYNEQFF. CDR3 sequence (DNA): TGCAGTGCTACATCTGACCTTCCCAGCTCCTACAATGAGCAGTTCTTC.

The chain is built from TRBV29-1 and TRBJ2-3; possible D gene TRBD2, 6 bases. Trimming pared 6 bases from V and 1 base from J, leaving 20 bases between. Per the germline V gene, CDR1 is SQVTM and CDR2 is ANQGSEA. The CDR3 has 16 residues. CDR3 DNA: TGCAGCGTGGCAGGAGGGAGCGGTGTCCGCACAGATACGCAGTATTTT. The encoded protein is CSVAGGSGVRTDTQYF.

The gene calls are TRBV12-3 or TRBV12-4 and TRBJ2-1; 12 bases align to TRBD2. The CDR3 sequence is 15 residues long. The trim removed 2 bases at V and 7 bases at J, leaving 3 bases unmatched. As DNA, the CDR3 is TGTGCCAGCAGTTTAACTAGCGGGAGGAGGAATGAGCAGTTCTTC. Translated, it gives CASSLTSGRRNEQFF.

This clonotype was observed at least ten times. V gene TRBV11-3 combines with J gene TRBJ2-1, with D perhaps TRBD2 (6 bases). CDR3 length: 14 amino acids. V was clipped by 0 bases and J by 9 bases, with 12 bases between them. Germline CDR1 SGHNT, CDR2 YENEEA. The CDR3 coding sequence is TGTGCCAGCAGCTTAGACCGTTCCGGGGGTGAGCAGTTCTTC. Translation gives CASSLDRSGGEQFF. Full variable domain (rest looked up from reference TRBV11-3 and TRBJ2-1): EAGVVQSPRYKIIEKKQPVAFWCNPISGHNTLYWYLQNLGQGPELLIRYENEEAVDDSQLPKDRFSAERLKGVDSTLKIQPAELGDSAVYLCASSLDRSGGEQFFGPGTRLTVL.